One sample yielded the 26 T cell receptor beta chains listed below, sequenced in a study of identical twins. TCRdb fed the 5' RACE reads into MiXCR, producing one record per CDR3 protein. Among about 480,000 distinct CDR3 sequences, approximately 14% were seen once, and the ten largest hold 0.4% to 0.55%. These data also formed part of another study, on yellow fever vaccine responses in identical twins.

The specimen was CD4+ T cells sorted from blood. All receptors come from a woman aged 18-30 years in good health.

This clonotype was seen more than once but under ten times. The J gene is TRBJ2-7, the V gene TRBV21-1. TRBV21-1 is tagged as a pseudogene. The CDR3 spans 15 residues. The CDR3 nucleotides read TGTGCCAGCAGGCCTAAAAGCAGGATCTCCTACGAGCAGTACTTC. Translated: CASRPKSRISYEQYF.

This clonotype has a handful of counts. DNA for the CDR3: TGTGCCAGCTTCTCGGGGACTAGGACGCAGTATTTT. Its translation is CASFSGTRTQYF. The rearrangement links TRBV7-9 to TRBJ2-3; 8 bases fit TRBD2. The V gene's germline CDR1 is SEHNR and CDR2 FQNEAQ (reference sequence). The J segment lost 9 bases and the V segment lost 8 bases, leaving 7 bases of the junction unmatched. The CDR3 loop spans 12 amino acids.

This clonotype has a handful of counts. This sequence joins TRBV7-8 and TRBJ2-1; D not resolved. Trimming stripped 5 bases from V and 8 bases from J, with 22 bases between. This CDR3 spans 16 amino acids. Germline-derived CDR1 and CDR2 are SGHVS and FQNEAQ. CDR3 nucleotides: TGTGCCAGCAGCCTCTATATTAGGTTAGAATCCGATGAGCAGTTCTTC. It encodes CASSLYIRLESDEQFF.

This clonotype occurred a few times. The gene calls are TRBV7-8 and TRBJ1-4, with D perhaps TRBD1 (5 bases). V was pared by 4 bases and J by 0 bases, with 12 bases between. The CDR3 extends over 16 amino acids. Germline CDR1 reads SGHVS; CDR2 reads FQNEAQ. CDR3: CASSSGTGATNEKLFF. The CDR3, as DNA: TGTGCCAGCAGCTCAGGGACGGGTGCAACTAATGAAAAACTGTTTTTT.

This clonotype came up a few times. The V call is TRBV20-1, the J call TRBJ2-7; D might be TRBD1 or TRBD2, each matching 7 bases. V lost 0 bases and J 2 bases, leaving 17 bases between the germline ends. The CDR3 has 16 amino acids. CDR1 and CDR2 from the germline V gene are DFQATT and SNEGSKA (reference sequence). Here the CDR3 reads CSARDLGEGATYEQYF. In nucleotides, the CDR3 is TGCAGTGCTAGAGATCTGGGGGAGGGGGCGACCTACGAGCAGTACTTC.

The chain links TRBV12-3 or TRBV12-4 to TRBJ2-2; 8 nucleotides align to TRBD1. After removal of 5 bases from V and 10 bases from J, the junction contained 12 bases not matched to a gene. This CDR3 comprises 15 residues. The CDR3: CASSPPTGVAVELFF. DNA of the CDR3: TGTGCCAGCAGTCCCCCGACAGGGGTAGCCGTGGAGCTGTTTTTT.

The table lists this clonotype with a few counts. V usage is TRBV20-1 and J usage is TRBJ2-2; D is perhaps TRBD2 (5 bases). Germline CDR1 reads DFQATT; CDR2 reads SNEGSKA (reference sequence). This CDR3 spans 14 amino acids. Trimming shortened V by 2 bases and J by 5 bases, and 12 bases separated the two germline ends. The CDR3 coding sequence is TGCAGTGCTAGACCAATCGGGGATACCGGGGAGCTGTTTTTT. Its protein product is CSARPIGDTGELFF.

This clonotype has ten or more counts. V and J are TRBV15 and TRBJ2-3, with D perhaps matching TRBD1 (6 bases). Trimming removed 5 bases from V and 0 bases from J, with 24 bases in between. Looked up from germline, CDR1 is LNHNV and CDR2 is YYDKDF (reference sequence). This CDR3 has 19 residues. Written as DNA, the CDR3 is TGTGCCACCAGCCGAGCAAGCTTAGGACAGAGAAGAAGCACAGATACGCAGTATTTT. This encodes CATSRASLGQRRSTDTQYF.

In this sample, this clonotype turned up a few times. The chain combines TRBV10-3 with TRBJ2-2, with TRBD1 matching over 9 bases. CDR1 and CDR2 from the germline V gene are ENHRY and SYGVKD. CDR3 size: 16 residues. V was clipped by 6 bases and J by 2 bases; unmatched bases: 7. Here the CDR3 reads CAIREGQGLNTGELFF. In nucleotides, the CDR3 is TGTGCCATCAGGGAGGGACAGGGCCTAAACACCGGGGAGCTGTTTTTT.

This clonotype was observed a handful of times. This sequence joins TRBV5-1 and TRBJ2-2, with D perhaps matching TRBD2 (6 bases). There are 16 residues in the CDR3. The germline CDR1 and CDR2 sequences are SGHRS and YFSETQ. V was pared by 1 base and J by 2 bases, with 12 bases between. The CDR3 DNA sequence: TGCGCCAGCAGCTTGTTGGCTAGCGCCAACACCGGGGAGCTGTTTTTT. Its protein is CASSLLASANTGELFF.

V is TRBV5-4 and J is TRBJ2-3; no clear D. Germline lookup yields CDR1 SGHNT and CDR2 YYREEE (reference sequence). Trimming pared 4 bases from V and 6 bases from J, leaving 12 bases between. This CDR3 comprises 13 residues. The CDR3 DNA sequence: TGTGCCAGCAGCCTCAAAAGAATGGATACGCAGTATTTT. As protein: CASSLKRMDTQYF.

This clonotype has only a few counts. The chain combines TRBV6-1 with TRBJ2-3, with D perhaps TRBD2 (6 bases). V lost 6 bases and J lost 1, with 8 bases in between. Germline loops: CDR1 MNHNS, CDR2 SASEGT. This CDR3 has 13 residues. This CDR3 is CASRRGGTDTQYF. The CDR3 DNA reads TGTGCCAGCAGGCGCGGGGGCACAGATACGCAGTATTTT.

CDR3 nucleotides: TGTGCCAGCAGTGGGGTGGTAGCGGGACCCAATGAGCAGTTCTTC. Translation: CASSGVVAGPNEQFF. V usage is TRBV25-1 and J usage is TRBJ2-1; 8 nucleotides agree with TRBD2. The V gene's germline CDR1 is MGHDK and CDR2 SYGVNS. The CDR3 sequence is 15 residues long. The ends lost 4 bases at V and 6 bases at J; junction bases unmatched: 8. Full variable domain (remainder filled in from reference TRBV25-1 and TRBJ2-1): EADIYQTPRYLVIGTGKKITLECSQTMGHDKMYWYQQDPGMELHLIHYSYGVNSTEKGDLSSESTVSRIRTEHFPLTLESARPSHTSQYLCASSGVVAGPNEQFFGPGTRLTVL.

CDR3 loop: CASRNDQWETQYF. DNA of the CDR3: TGTGCCAGCAGGAATGATCAATGGGAGACCCAGTACTTC. This rearrangement joins TRBV7-8 to TRBJ2-5; no firm D call. CDR1 and CDR2 (germline): SGHVS, FQNEAQ. The V end was cut by 6 bases, the J end by 5 bases, with 13 bases between. This CDR3 has 13 amino acids.

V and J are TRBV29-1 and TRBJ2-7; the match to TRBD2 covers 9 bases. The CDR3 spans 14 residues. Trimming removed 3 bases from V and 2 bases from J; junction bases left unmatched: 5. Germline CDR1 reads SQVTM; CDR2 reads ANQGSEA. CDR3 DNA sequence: TGCAGCGTTGAGGGTCTAGCGGGGACCTACGAGCAGTACTTC. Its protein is CSVEGLAGTYEQYF.

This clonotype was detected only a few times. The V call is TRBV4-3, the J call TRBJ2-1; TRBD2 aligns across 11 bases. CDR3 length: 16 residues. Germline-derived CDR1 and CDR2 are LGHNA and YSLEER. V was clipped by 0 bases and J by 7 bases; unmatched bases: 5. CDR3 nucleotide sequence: TGCGCCAGCAGCCAAGATAGCGGGAGGGCCGCTAATGAGCAGTTCTTC. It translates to CASSQDSGRAANEQFF.

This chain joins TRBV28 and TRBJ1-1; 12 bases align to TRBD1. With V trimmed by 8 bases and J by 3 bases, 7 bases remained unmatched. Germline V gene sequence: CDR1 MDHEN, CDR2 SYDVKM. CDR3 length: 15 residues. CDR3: CASDSGTGGYTEAFF. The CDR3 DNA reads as TGTGCCAGCGATTCCGGGACAGGGGGCTACACTGAAGCTTTCTTT. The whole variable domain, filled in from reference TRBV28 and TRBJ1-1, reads DVKVTQSSRYLVKRTGEKVFLECVQDMDHENMFWYRQDPGLGLRLIYFSYDVKMKEKGDIPEGYSVSREKKERFSLILESASTNQTSMYLCASDSGTGGYTEAFFGQGTRLTVV.

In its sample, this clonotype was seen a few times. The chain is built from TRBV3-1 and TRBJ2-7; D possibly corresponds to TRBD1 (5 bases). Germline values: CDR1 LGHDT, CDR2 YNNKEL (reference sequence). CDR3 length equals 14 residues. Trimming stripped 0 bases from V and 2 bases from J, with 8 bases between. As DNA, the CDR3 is TGTGCCAGCAGCCAAGACAGGGCTGCCTACGAGCAGTACTTC. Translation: CASSQDRAAYEQYF.

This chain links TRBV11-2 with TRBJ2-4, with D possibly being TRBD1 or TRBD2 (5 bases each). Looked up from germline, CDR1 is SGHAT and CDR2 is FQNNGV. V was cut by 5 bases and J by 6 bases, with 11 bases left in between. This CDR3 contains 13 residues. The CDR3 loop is CASSPGGGNIQYF. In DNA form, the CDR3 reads TGTGCCAGCAGCCCAGGTGGGGGAAACATTCAGTACTTC.

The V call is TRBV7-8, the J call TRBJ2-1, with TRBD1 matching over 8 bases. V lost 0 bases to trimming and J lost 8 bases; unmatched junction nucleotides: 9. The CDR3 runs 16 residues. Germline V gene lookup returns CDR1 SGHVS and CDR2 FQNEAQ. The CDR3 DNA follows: TGTGCCAGCAGCTTAGCGCGCAGGGGGCGCAGCGATGAGCAGTTCTTC. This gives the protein CASSLARRGRSDEQFF.

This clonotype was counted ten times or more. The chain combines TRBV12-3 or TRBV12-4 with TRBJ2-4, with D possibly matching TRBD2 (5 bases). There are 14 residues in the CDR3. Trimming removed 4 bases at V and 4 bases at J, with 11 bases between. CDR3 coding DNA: TGTGCCAGCAGTTCGGAGACGGGGAAAAACATTCAGTACTTC. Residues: CASSSETGKNIQYF.

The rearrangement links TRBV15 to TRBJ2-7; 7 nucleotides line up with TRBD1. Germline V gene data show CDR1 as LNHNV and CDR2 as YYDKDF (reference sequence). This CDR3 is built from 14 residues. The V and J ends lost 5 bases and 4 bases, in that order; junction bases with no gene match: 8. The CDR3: CATSVDRAVYEQYF. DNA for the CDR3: TGTGCCACCAGCGTAGACAGGGCGGTGTACGAGCAGTACTTC.

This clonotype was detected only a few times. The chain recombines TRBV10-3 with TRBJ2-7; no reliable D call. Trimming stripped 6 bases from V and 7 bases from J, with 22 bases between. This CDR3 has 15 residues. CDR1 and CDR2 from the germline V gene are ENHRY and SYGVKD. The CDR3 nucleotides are TGTGCCATCAGGGAATATTTGGACGTTAATCGGGAGCAGTACTTC. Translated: CAIREYLDVNREQYF.

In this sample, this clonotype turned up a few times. For the CDR3, the DNA is TGCAGCGTTGTTCCAGCGGGGGGGTATTACGAGCAGTACTTC. It specifies CSVVPAGGYYEQYF. This chain connects TRBV29-1 to TRBJ2-7, with 10 bases identical to TRBD2. Per germline, CDR1 SQVTM and CDR2 ANQGSEA. V lost 4 bases, J lost 4 bases, and 7 bases stayed unmatched. The CDR3 consists of 14 residues.

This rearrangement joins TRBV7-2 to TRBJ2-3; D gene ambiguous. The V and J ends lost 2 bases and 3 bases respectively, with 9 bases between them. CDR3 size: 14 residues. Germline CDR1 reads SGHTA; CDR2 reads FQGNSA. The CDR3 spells CASSLMGFTDTQYF. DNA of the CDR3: TGTGCCAGCAGCTTAATGGGTTTTACAGATACGCAGTATTTT.

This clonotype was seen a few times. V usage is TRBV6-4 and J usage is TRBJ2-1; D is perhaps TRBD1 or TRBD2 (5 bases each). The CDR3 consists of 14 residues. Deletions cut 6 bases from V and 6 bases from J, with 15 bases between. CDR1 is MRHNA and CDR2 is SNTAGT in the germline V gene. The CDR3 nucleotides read TGTGCCAGCAGCCTCAAGGGACCAGCCAATGAGCAGTTCTTC. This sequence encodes CASSLKGPANEQFF.